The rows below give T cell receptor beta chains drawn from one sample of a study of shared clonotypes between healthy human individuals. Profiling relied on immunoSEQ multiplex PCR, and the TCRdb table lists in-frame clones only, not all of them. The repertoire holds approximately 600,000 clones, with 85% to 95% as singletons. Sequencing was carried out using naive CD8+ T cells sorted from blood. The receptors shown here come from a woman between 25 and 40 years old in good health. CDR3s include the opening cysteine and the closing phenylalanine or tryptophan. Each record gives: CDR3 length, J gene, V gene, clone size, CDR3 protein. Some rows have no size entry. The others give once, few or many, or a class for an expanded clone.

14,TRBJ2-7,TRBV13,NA,CASSFSDTFYEQYF
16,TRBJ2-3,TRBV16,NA,CASSRDQRLYTDTQYF
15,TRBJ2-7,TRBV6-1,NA,CASSVATGAPIEQYF
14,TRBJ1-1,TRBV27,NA,CASSLTMLGTEAFF
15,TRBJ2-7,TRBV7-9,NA,CASSLAAGARYEQYF
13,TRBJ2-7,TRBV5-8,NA,CASSSGLANEQYF
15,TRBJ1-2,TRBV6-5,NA,CASRHRDREDYGYTF
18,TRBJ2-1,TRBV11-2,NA,CASSRTSGRLGPNNEQFF
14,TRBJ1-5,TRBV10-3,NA,CAISEPGVNQPQHF
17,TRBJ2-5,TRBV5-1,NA,CASSLAGLAGLVETQYF
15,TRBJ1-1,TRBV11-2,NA,CASSITAGWNTEAFF
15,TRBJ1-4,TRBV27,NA,CASSRDSSTNEKLFF
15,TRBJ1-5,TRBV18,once,CASSTGIGGNQPQHF
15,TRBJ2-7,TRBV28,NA,CASSTVLEVSYEQYF
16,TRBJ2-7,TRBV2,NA,CASSGSVSGDPYEQYF
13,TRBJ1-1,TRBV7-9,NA,CASSHVLNTEAFF
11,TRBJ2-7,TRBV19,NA,CATSSSYEQYF
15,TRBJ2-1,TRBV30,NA,CAWSVFAGAYNEQFF
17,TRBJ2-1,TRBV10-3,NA,CAISQGSGRLLYNEQFF
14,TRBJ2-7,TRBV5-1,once,CASSLSGNSYEQYF
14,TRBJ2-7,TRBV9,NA,CASSVGLAGVEQYF
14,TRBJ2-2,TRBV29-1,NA,CSANRGRNTGELFF
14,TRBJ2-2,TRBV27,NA,CASSGGPRGGELFF
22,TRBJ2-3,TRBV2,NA,CASSEGELTPGTEKSSTDTQYF
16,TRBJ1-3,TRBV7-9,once,CASTPNPTYSGNTIYF
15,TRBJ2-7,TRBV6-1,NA,CASSDVRTGPYEQYF
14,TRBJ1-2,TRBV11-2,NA,CASSFLGKGYGYTF
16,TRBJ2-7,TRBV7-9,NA,CASAPGAGGYRDEQYF
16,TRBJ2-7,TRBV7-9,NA,CASSLVSGGLSYEQYF
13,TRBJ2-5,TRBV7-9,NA,CASSLVGGETQYF
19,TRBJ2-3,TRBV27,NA,CANTLSDPIAGGTRNTQYF
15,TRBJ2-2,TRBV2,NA,CASRVPKAGTGELFF
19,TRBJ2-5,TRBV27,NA,CASRRNAFGGISGKETQYF
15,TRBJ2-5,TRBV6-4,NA,CASSPGPNLGETQYF
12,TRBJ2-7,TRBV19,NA,CASSIGASEQYF